A selection of T cell receptor beta chains follows, all from one sample in a study of regulatory T cells in long-lasting Graves disease. TCRdb itself ran the multiplex PCR reads through MiXCR, one entry per CDR3 protein. The sample has around 400,000 distinct CDR3 sequences, 21% seen once. This specimen was peripheral blood mononuclear cells (PBMCs), taken when the disease was refractory, from a patient treated with antithyroid drugs. These receptors all come from a female donor with Graves disease. CDR3s include the opening cysteine and the closing phenylalanine or tryptophan. A D gene is named only where the DNA matches it firmly. Only part of the rows carry a size: once, few, many, or a class if the clone is expanded.

v_call	d_call	clone_size	j_call	cdr3_aa	cdr3_nt
TRBV11-2	NA	many	TRBJ1-1	CASSLDSGRAEAFF	TGTGCCAGCAGCTTAGACAGTGGGAGGGCTGAAGCTTTCTTT
TRBV20-1	NA	many	TRBJ2-5	CSARDVRKQETQYF	TGCAGTGCTAGAGATGTAAGGAAACAAGAGACCCAGTACTTC
TRBV7-8	TRBD1	many	TRBJ2-7	CASSLEWDRFYEQYF	TGTGCCAGCAGCCTTGAATGGGACAGGTTCTACGAGCAGTACTTC
TRBV27	TRBD1	few	TRBJ2-2	CASSQRDRGFAGELFF	TGTGCCAGCAGTCAACGGGACAGGGGTTTTGCCGGGGAGCTGTTTTTT
TRBV18	NA	many	TRBJ2-7	CASSPGLMFSYEQYF	TGTGCCAGCTCACCGGGACTCATGTTCTCCTACGAGCAGTACTTC
TRBV6-1	NA	many	TRBJ1-6	CASSEVQGNSPLHF	TGTGCCAGCAGTGAGGTTCAGGGCAATTCACCCCTCCACTTT
TRBV25-1	NA	many	TRBJ2-7	CASGRMEGASYEQYF	TGTGCCAGCGGGAGAATGGAGGGGGCGTCCTACGAGCAGTACTTC
TRBV5-1	TRBD1	NA	TRBJ2-7	CASSLDSFTGTDPYEQYF	TGCGCCAGCAGCTTGGACTCATTCACCGGGACAGACCCCTACGAGCAGTACTTC
TRBV15	NA	few	TRBJ1-4	CATSRAPRATNEKLFF	TGTGCCACCAGCAGAGCGCCCAGGGCAACTAATGAAAAACTGTTTTTT
TRBV11-2	NA	many	TRBJ2-5	CASSFGSKKETQYF	TGTGCCAGCAGCTTCGGATCTAAAAAAGAGACCCAGTACTTC
TRBV5-5	NA	NA	TRBJ2-4	CASSLFAGDPSLDIQYF	TGTGCCAGCAGCCTTTTCGCAGGGGACCCTAGTTTAGACATTCAGTACTTC
TRBV2	NA	NA	TRBJ1-6	CASSNFQGNNSPLHF	TGTGCCAGCAGTAATTTCCAGGGTAATAATTCACCCCTCCACTTT
TRBV27	NA	NA	TRBJ2-7	CASSSLTRGAGEQYF	TGTGCCAGCAGTTCCCTGACACGAGGAGCCGGCGAGCAGTACTTC
TRBV24-1	NA	few	TRBJ1-1	CATSEGNTEAFF	TGTGCCACCAGTGAAGGGAACACTGAAGCTTTCTTT
TRBV7-6	TRBD1	NA	TRBJ2-2	CASSLGTGGPGELFF	TGTGCCAGCAGCTTAGGAACAGGGGGCCCCGGGGAGCTGTTTTTT
TRBV7-6	NA	NA	TRBJ1-2	CASSPIFEGQTGYTF	TGTGCCAGCAGCCCAATCTTTGAGGGCCAGACTGGCTACACCTTC
TRBV7-3	NA	many	TRBJ2-7	CASSSSLSGNEQYF	TGTGCCAGCAGCTCCTCCCTCTCGGGAAACGAGCAGTACTTC
TRBV20-1	TRBD2	many	TRBJ2-5	CSASLAGGPGETQYF	TGCAGTGCTAGTTTAGCGGGAGGGCCAGGAGAGACCCAGTACTTC
TRBV25-1	NA	few	TRBJ1-1	CASSEIGQWNTEAFF	TGTGCCAGCAGTGAGATAGGACAGTGGAACACTGAAGCTTTCTTT
TRBV19	NA	few	TRBJ1-1	CASSMGHPGTEAFF	TGTGCCAGTAGTATGGGGCACCCTGGCACTGAAGCTTTCTTT